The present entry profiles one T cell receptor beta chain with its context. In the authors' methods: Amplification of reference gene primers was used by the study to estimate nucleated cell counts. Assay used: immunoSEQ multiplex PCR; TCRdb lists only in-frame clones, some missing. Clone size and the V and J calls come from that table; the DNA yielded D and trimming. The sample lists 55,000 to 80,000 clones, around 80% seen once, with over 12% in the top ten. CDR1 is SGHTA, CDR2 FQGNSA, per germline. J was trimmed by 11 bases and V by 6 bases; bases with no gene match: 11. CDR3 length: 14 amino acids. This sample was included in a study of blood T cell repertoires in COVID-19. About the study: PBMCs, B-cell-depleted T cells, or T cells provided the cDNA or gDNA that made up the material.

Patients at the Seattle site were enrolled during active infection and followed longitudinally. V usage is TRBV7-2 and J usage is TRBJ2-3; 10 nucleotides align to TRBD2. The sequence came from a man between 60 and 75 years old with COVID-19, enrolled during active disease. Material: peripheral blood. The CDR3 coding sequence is TGTGCCAGCAGGATAGCGGGAGGCCTGCGGGAGCAGTATTTT. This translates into CASRIAGGLREQYF.